This entry features one TCR beta chain sequence. Its antigen remains unidentified. These data come from a study of radiation and T cells in renal cell carcinoma. Regarding the study as a whole: Compared with controls, irradiated tumors had more, larger dominant CDR3 motifs. Compared with controls, irradiated tumors showed greater TCR clonality.

TCRdb keeps only in-frame clones here, not all; method: immunoSEQ multiplex PCR. The table includes about 20,000 clones, 40% to 55% detected once. The germline gives CDR1 SGHRS, CDR2 YFSETQ. This CDR3 has 14 residues. Trimming removed 7 bases from V and 2 bases from J; junction bases left unmatched: 5. Treatment: 15 Gy SBRT to primary tumor, nephrectomy 4 weeks later. Nephrectomy followed 15 Gy stereotactic body radiation by 4 weeks. The patient's renal cell carcinoma had clear cell pathology. This receptor was taken from a woman aged 45 to 65 with renal cell carcinoma. This chain links TRBV5-1 with TRBJ2-7; 11 bases line up with TRBD1. The sample in question was tumor tissue, obtained from a patient whose treatment included radiotherapy and nephrectomy. Written as DNA, the CDR3 is TGCGCCAGCTACCCGGGACAGGGGGCCTACGAGCAGTACTTC. Translated: CASYPGQGAYEQYF.